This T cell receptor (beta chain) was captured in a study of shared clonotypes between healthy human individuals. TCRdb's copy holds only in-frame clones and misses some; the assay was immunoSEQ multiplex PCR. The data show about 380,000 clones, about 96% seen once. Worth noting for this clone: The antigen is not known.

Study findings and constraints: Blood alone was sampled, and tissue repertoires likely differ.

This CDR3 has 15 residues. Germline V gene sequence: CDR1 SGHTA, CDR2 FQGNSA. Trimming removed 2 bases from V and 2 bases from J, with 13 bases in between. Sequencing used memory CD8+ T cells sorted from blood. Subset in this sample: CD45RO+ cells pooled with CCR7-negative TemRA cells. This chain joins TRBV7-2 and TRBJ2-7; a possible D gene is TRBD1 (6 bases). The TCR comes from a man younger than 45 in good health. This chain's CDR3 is CASSLIETGPYEQYF. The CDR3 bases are TGTGCCAGCAGCTTAATCGAGACAGGCCCCTACGAGCAGTACTTC.